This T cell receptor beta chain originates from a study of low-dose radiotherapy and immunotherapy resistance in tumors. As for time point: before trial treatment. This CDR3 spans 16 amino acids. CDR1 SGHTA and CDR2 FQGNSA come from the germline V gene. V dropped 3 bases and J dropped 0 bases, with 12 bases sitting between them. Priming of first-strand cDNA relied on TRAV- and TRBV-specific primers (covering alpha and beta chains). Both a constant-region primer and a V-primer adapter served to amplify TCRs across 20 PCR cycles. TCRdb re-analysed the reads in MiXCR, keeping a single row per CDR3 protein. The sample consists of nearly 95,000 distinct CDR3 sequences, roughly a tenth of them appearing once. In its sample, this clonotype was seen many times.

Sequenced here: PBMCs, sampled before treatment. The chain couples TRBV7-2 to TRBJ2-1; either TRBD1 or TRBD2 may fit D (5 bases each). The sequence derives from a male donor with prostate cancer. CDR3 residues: CASSLRGVSSYNEQFF. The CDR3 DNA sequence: TGTGCCAGCAGCTTGAGAGGGGTGAGCTCCTACAATGAGCAGTTCTTC.